The T cell receptor (delta chain) under discussion was sequenced for a study of γδ T cells in repeated Plasmodium falciparum infection. At the level of the study: Malian children with intense seasonal malaria exposure were compared with matched Australian children. Malian samples came from no-transmission periods or across acute febrile malaria episodes. Whole-study results and caveats: In Vdelta2-negative, largely Vdelta1+, gammadelta repertoires, repeated controlled infections appeared to drive clonal selection waves.

Sequencing covered both gamma and delta TCR chains per sample. TCRdb made new clone calls on the multiplex PCR reads using CATT. The table includes 75,000 to 95,000 delta-chain clones, approximately 0.92% detected once. The V gene end was trimmed by 5 bases and the J gene end by 5 bases; junction bases not matched to a gene: 41. The germline V gene has CDR1 TSWWSYY and CDR2 QGS. The CDR3 is 25 residues long. This clone was found a few times. Its cognate antigen is unknown. The amino acid sequence in TCRdb belongs to a much larger clone and departs from this DNA's translation at residue 5, likely a sequencing read error; the sequence shown is translated from the DNA. Vgamma9/Vdelta2+ and Vdelta2-negative gammadelta T cells were flow-sorted from PBMC for bulk sequencing.

Sequenced: gamma-delta T cells from blood. This chain connects TRDV1 to TRDJ1, with 7 nucleotides matching TRDD3. TCRdb offers no J gene call, so here the DNA was matched to germline to obtain one. This sequence originates from a pool of human donors (malaria-infected and uninfected, not separated). CDR3 loop: CALGKSSTPMRPRLGSAHPADKLIF. The DNA for the CDR3 is TGTGCTCTTGGGAAATCCAGCACTCCTATGAGGCCCCGACTGGGGTCGGCTCATCCGGCTGATAAACTCATCTTT.